This paragraph covers one T cell receptor beta chain sequence. This entry comes from a study of blood T cell repertoires in COVID-19. Study-wide background: Whether acute or convalescent, the COVID-19 samples came from the United States, Italy and Spain.

Donors were grouped by their self-reported clinical history. Donors of Cohort 3 who recovered were those that had two negative PCRs, clearance, or symptom resolution. Authors' processing steps: The assay estimated nucleated cells by amplifying reference gene primers. TCRdb's table, derived via immunoSEQ multiplex PCR, lists solely in-frame clones and lacks some. D and trimming come from the DNA, and the V and J calls and clone size come from that table. The table shows 200,000 to 250,000 clones, with less than 85% occurring only once. The CDR3 sequence is 21 residues long. Trimming removed 2 bases from V and 0 bases from J; junction bases left unmatched: 16. Germline CDR1 and CDR2: LGHNA and YSLEER.

The chain is built from TRBV4-3 and TRBJ2-1; 10 bases map to TRBD1. Sequencing was performed on PBMCs or T cells enriched from blood (not recorded which). This receptor was identified in a man between 60 and 75 years old who had recovered from COVID-19. The CDR3 nucleotides are TGCGCCAGCAGCCAACCCTCTCAGGGACAGGGGAAATCACCCTCCTACAATGAGCAGTTCTTC. Protein sequence: CASSQPSQGQGKSPSYNEQFF.